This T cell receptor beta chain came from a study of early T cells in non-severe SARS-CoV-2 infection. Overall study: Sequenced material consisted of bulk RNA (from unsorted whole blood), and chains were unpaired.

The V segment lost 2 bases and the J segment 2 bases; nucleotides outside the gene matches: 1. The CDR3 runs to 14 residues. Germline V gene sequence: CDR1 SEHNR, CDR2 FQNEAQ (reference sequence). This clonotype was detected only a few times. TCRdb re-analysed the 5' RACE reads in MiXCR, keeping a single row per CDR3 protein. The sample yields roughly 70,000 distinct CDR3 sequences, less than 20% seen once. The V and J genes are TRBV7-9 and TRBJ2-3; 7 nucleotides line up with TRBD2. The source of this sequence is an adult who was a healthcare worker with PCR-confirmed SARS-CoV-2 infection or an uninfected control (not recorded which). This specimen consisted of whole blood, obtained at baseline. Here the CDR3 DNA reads TGTGCCAGCAGCTTACTAGCGGACACAGATACGCAGTATTTT. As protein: CASSLLADTDTQYF. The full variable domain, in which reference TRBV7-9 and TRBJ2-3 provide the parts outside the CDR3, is DTGVSQNPRHKITKRGQNVTFRCDPISEHNRLYWYRQTLGQGPEFLTYFQNEAQLEKSRLLSDRFSAERPKGSFSTLEIQRTEQGDSAMYLCASSLLADTDTQYFGPGTRLTVL.